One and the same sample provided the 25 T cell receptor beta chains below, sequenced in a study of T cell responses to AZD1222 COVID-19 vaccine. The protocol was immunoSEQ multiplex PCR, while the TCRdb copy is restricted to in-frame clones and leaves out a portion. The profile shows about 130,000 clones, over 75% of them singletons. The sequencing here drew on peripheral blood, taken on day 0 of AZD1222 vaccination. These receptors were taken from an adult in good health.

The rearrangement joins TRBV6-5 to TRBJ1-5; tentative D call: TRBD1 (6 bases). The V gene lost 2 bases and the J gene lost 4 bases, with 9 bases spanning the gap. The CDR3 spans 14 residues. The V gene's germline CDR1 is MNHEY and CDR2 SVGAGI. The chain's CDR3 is CASSYGQFNQPQHF. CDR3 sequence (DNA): TGTGCCAGCAGTTACGGACAGTTTAATCAGCCCCAGCATTTT.

This CDR3 reads CASSSRGQETQYF. The CDR3 bases are TGTGCCAGCAGTTCCCGGGGGCAAGAGACCCAGTACTTC. The rearrangement uses TRBV6-5 and TRBJ2-5; weak D call: TRBD2 (6 bases). Germline values: CDR1 MNHEY, CDR2 SVGAGI. This CDR3 has 13 residues. Trimming shortened V by 4 bases and J by 2 bases, and 8 bases separated the two germline ends.

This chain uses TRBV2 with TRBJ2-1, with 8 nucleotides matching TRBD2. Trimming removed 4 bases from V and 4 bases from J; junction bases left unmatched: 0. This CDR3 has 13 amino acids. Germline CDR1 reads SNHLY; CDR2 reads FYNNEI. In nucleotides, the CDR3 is TGTGCCAGCAGTGGCGGGGGGTACAATGAGCAGTTCTTC. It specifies CASSGGGYNEQFF.

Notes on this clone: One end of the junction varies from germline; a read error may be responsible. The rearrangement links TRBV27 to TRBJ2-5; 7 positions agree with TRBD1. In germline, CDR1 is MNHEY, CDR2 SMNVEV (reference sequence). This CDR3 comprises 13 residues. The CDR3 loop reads CASSRTGQEAQYF. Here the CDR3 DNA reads TGTGCCAGCAGTAGGACAGGACAAGAGGCCCAGTACTTC.

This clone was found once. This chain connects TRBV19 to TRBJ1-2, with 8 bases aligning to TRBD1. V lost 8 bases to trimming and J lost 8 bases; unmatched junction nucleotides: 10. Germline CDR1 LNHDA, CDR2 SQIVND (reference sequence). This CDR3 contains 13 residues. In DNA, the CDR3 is TGTGCCAGTTCCTCGGACAGGGTGAACGGCTACACCTTC. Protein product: CASSSDRVNGYTF. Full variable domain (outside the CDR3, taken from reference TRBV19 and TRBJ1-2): DGGITQSPKYLFRKEGQNVTLSCEQNLNHDAMYWYRQDPGQGLRLIYYSQIVNDFQKGDIAEGYSVSREKKESFPLTVTSAQKNPTAFYLCASSSDRVNGYTFGSGTRLTVV.

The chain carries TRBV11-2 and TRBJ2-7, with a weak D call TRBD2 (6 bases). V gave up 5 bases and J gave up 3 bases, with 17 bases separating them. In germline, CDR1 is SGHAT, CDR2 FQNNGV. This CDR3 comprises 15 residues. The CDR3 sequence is CASSPIRQGGYEQYF. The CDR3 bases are TGTGCCAGCAGCCCCATAAGGCAGGGAGGCTACGAGCAGTACTTC. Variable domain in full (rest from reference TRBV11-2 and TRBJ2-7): EAGVAQSPRYKIIEKRQSVAFWCNPISGHATLYWYQQILGQGPKLLIQFQNNGVVDDSQLPKDRFSAERLKGVDSTLKIQPAKLEDSAVYLCASSPIRQGGYEQYFGPGTRLTVT.

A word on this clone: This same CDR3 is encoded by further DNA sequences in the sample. The CDR3 region is CASSYGRGSEAFF. CDR3 nucleotides: TGTGCCAGCAGTTACGGTAGGGGTTCCGAGGCTTTCTTT. The chain has TRBV6-2 or TRBV6-3 and TRBJ1-1; weak D call: TRBD1 (5 bases). Germline V lookup: CDR1 MNHEY, CDR2 SVGEGT. The CDR3 has 13 residues. Trimming cost V 2 bases and J 11 bases, with 15 bases left between them.

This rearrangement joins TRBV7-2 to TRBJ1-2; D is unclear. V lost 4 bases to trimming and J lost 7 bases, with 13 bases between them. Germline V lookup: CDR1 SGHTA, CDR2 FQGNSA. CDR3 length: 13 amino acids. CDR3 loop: CASSSPDTIGYTF. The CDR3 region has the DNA TGTGCCAGCAGCTCCCCAGACACTATTGGCTACACCTTC.

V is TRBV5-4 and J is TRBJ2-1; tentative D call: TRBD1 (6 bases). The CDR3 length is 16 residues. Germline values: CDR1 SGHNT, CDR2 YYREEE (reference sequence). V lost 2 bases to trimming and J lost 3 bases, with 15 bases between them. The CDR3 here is CASSFDADSNYNEQFF. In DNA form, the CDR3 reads TGTGCCAGCAGCTTCGATGCGGACAGTAACTACAATGAGCAGTTCTTC. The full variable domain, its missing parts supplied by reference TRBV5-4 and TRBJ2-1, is ETGVTQSPTHLIKTRGQQVTLRCSSQSGHNTVSWYQQALGQGPQFIFQYYREEENGRGNFPPRFSGLQFPNYSSELNVNALELDDSALYLCASSFDADSNYNEQFFGPGTRLTVL.

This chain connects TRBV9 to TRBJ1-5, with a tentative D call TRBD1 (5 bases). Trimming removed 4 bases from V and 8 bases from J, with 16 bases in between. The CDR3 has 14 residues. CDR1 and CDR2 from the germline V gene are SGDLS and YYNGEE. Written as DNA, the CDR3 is TGTGCCAGCAGCACCAGGGACGGCCCAAAGCCCCAGCATTTT. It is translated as CASSTRDGPKPQHF.

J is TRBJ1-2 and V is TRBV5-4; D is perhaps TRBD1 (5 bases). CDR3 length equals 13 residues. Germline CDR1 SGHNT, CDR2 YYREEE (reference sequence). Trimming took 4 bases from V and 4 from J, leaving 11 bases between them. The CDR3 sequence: CASSLDSLYGYTF. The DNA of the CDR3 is TGTGCCAGCAGCCTCGACAGCCTCTATGGCTACACCTTC.

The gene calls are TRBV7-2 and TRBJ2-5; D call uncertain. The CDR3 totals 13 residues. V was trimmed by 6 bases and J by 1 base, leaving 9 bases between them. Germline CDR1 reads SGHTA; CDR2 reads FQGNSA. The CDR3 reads CASRGSSQETQYF. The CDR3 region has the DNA TGTGCCAGCAGGGGCAGTAGCCAAGAGACCCAGTACTTC.

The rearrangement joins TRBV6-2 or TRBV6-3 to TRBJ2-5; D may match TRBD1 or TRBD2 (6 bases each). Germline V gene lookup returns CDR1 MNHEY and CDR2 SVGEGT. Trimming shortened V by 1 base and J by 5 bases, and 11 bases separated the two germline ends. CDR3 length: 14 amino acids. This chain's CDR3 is CASSYWGAEETQYF. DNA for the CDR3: TGTGCCAGCAGTTACTGGGGGGCCGAGGAGACCCAGTACTTC.

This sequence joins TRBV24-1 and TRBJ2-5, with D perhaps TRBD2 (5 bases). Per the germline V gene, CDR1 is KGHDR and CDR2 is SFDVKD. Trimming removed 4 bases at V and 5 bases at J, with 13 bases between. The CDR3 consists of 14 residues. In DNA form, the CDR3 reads TGTGCCACCAGTGACCGGAGCGGACGGGAGACCCAGTACTTC. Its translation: CATSDRSGRETQYF.

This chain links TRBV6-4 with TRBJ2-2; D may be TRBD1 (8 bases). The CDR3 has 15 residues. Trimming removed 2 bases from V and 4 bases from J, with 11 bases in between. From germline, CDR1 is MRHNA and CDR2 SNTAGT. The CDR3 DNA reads TGTGCCAGCAGTGACACAGGGGGGGGCACCGGGGAGCTGTTTTTT. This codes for CASSDTGGGTGELFF.

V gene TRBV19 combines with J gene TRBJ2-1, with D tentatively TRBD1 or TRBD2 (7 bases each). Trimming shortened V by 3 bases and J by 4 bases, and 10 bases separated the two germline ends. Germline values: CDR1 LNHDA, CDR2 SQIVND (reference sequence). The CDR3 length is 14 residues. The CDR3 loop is CASSIRGGYNEQFF. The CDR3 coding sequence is TGTGCCAGTAGTATCAGGGGGGGGTACAATGAGCAGTTCTTC.

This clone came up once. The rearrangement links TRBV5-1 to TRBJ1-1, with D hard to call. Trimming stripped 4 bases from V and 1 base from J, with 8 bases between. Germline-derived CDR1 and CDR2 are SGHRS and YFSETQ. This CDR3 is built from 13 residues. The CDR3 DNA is TGCGCCAGCAGCCCACAGACGAACACTGAAGCTTTCTTT. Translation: CASSPQTNTEAFF.

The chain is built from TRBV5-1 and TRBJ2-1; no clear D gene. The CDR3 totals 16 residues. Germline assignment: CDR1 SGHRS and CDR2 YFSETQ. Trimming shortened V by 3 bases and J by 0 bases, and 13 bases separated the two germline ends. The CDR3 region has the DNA TGCGCCAGCAGCTGGGGTTCTACTCACTCCTACAATGAGCAGTTCTTC. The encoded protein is CASSWGSTHSYNEQFF.

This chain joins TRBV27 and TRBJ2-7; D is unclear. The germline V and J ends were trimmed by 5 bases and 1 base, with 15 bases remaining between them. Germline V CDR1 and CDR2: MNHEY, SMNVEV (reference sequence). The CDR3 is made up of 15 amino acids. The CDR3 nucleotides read TGTGCCAGCAGTCCCAGCGTGTTTGGTTCCTACGAGCAGTACTTC. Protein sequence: CASSPSVFGSYEQYF.

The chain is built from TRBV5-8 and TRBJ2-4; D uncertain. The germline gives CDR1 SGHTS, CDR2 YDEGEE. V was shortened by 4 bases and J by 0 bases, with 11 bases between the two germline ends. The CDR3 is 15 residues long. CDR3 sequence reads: CASSQEILAKNIQYF. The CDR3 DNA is TGTGCCAGCAGCCAAGAGATTCTAGCCAAAAACATTCAGTACTTC.

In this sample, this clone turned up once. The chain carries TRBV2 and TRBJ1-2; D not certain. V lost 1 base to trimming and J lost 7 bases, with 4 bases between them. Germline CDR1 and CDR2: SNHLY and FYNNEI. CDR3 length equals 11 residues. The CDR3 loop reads CASSEVAGYTF. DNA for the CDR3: TGTGCCAGCAGTGAAGTGGCTGGCTACACCTTC.

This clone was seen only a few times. CDR3 sequence: CASSLWEAGSQETQYF. The CDR3 DNA reads TGTGCCAGCAGTTTATGGGAGGCAGGATCCCAAGAGACCCAGTACTTC. The V and J genes are TRBV28 and TRBJ2-5, with D perhaps TRBD2 (5 bases). The CDR3 is 16 residues long. Per the germline V gene, CDR1 is MDHEN and CDR2 is SYDVKM. V was shortened by 0 bases and J by 1 base, with 12 bases between the two germline ends.

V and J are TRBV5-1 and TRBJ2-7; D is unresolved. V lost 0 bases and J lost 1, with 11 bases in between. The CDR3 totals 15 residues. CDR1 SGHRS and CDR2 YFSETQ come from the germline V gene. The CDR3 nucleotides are TGCGCCAGCAGCTTGGGTAGTGCAAATTCCTACGAGCAGTACTTC. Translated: CASSLGSANSYEQYF.

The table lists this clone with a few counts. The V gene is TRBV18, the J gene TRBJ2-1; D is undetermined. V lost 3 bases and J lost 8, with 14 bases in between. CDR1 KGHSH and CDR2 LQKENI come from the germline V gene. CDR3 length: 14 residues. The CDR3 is CASSPWVIGDEQFF. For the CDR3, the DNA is TGTGCCAGCTCACCCTGGGTCATTGGCGATGAGCAGTTCTTC.

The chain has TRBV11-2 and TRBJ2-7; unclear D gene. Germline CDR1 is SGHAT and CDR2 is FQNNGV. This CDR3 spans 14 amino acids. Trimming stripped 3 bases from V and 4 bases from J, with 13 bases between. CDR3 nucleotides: TGTGCCAGCAGCTTCGACCCGGTGGGGTACGAGCAGTACTTC. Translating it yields CASSFDPVGYEQYF.